The clone carrying this TCR beta chain was counted only a few times. The antigen is undetermined. The data belong to a study of T cell responses to AZD1222 COVID-19 vaccine. Study observations and caveats: Repertoire sampling occurred only after the peak T cell response.

Using immunoSEQ multiplex PCR, the repertoire was profiled, and TCRdb retains in-frame clones only, with some absent. The profile shows about 110,000 clones, 92% of them singletons. Germline V gene data show CDR1 as DFQATT and CDR2 as SNEGSKA (reference sequence). Trimming removed 3 bases at V and 4 bases at J, with 15 bases between. The CDR3 spans 15 residues. The chain is built from TRBV20-1 and TRBJ2-2, with D possibly matching TRBD1 (6 bases). This specimen consisted of peripheral blood, obtained 28 days after the second AZD1222 dose. This sequence was found in an adult who received the AZD1222 COVID-19 vaccine. CDR3 bases: TGCAGTGCTAGTGACCCGGGACACGGCACCGGGGAGCTGTTTTTT. It yields the protein CSASDPGHGTGELFF.